The clone carrying this TCR beta chain was detected once. Trimming pared 0 bases from V and 4 bases from J, leaving 12 bases between. Germline CDR1 LNHNV, CDR2 YYDKDF (reference sequence). CDR3 length: 15 residues. These data come from a study of blood T cells in healthy people across ages. It was with a sample-barcoded 5' primer and a J-beta primer mix that a second PCR of roughly 6 to 11 cycles was run. TCRdb recomputed calls from the 5' RACE reads with MiXCR, one row per CDR3 protein. The table records approximately 770,000 distinct CDR3 sequences, 55% to 70% of them present only once. Sequencing used blood. This receptor was identified in a man younger than 40 in good health. The chain joins TRBV15 to TRBJ1-2; D is unclear. In DNA form, the CDR3 reads TGTGCCACCAGCAGAGATCGTCAGACGATCTATGGCTACACCTTC. Its protein product is CATSRDRQTIYGYTF.